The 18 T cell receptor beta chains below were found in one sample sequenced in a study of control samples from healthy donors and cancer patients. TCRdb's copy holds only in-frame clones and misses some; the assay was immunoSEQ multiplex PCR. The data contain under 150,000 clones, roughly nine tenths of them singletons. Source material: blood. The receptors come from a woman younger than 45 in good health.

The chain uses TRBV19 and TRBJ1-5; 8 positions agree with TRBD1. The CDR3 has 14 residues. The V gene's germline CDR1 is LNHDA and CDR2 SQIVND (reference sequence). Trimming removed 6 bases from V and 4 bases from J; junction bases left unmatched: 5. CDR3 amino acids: CASSLTGVNQPQHF. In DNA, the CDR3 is TGTGCCAGTAGCCTGACAGGGGTGAATCAGCCCCAGCATTTT.

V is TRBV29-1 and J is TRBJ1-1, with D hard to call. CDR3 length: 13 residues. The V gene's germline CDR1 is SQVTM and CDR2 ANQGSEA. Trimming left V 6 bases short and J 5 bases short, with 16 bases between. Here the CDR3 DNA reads TGCAGCGTAGCCCTGGAATTAGAAACTGAAGCTTTCTTT. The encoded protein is CSVALELETEAFF.

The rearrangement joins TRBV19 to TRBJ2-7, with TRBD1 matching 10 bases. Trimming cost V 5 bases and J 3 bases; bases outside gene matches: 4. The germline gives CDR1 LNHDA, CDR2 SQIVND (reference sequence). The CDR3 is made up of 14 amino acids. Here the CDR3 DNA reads TGTGCCAGTAGTGCTCGGACAGGGGGCTACGAGCAGTACTTC. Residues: CASSARTGGYEQYF.

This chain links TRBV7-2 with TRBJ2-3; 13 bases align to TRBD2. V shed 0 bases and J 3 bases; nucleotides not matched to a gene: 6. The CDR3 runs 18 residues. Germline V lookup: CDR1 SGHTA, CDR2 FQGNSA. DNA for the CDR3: TGTGCCAGCAGCTTAGCGAAACTAGCGGGAGGGCCTACAGATACGCAGTATTTT. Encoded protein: CASSLAKLAGGPTDTQYF.

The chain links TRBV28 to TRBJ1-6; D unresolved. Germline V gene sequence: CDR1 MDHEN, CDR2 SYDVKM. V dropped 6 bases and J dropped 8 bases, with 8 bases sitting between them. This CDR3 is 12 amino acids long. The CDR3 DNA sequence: TGTGCCAGCAGGGACGGGGATTCACCCCTCCACTTT. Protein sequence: CASRDGDSPLHF.

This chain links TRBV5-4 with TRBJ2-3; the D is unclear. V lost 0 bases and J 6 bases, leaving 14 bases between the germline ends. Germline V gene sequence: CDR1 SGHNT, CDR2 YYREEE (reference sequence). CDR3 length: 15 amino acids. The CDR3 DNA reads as TGTGCCAGCAGCTTGGATCTTACGAAGACGGATACGCAGTATTTT. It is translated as CASSLDLTKTDTQYF.

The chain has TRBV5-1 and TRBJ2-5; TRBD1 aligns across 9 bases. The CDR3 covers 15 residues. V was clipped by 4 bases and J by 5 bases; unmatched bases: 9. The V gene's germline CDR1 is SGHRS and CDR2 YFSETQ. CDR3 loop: CASSPEHRGHETQYF. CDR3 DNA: TGCGCCAGCAGCCCCGAACACAGGGGGCACGAGACCCAGTACTTC.

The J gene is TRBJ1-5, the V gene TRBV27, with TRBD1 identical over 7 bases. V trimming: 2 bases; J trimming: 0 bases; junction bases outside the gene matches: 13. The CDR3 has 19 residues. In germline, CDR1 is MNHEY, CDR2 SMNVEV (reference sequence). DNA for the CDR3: TGTGCCAGCAGTTTACAAGGGGGCGTCGGGAAGAATAGCAATCAGCCCCAGCATTTT. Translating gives CASSLQGGVGKNSNQPQHF.

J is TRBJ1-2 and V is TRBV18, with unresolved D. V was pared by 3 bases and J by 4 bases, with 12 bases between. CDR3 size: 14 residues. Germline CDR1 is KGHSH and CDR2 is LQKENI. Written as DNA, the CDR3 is TGTGCCAGCTCACCCGAACCGGTCGGCTATGGCTACACCTTC. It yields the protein CASSPEPVGYGYTF. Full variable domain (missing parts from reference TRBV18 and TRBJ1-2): NAGVMQNPRHLVRRRGQEARLRCSPMKGHSHVYWYRQLPEEGLKFMVYLQKENIIDESGMPKERFSAEFPKEGPSILRIQQVVRGDSAAYFCASSPEPVGYGYTFGSGTRLTVV.

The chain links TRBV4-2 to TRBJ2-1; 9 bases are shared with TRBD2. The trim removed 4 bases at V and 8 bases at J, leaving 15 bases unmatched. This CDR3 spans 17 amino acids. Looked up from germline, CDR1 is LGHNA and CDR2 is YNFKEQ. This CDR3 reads CASSPFVGGRGRYEQFF. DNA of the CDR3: TGTGCCAGCAGCCCTTTCGTGGGCGGGAGGGGTAGGTATGAGCAGTTCTTC.

The chain's CDR3 is CATSGKGQDAGYSYEQYF. The CDR3 region has the DNA TGTGCCACCAGTGGGAAAGGACAGGACGCAGGATACTCCTACGAGCAGTACTTC. V usage is TRBV24-1 and J usage is TRBJ2-7; TRBD1 matches at 7 bases. The CDR3 has 18 residues. In germline, CDR1 is KGHDR, CDR2 SFDVKD. Trimming took 5 bases from V and 0 from J; bases not matched to a gene: 15.

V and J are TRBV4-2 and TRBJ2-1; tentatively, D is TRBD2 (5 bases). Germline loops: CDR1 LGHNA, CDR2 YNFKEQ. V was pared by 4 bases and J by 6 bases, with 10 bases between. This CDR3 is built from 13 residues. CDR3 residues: CASSPRVANEQFF. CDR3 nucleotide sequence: TGTGCCAGCAGCCCGCGGGTAGCCAATGAGCAGTTCTTC.

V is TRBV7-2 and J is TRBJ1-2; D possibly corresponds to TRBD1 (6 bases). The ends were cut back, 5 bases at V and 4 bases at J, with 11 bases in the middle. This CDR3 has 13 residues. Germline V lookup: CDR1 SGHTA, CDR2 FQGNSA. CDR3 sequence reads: CASSLRQVYGYTF. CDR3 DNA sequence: TGTGCCAGCAGCCTCCGACAGGTCTATGGCTACACCTTC.

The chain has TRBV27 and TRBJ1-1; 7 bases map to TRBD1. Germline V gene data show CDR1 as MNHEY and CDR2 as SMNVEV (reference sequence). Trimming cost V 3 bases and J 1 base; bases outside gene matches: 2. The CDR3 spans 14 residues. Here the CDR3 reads CASSLQGENTEAFF. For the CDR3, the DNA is TGTGCCAGCAGTTTGCAGGGGGAGAACACTGAAGCTTTCTTT.

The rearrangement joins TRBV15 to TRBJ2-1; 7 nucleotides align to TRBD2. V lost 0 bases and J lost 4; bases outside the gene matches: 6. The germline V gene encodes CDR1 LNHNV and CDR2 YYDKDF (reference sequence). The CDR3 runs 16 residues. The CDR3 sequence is CATSRDLGGRYNEQFF. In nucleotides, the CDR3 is TGTGCCACCAGCAGAGATCTTGGCGGGAGATACAATGAGCAGTTCTTC.

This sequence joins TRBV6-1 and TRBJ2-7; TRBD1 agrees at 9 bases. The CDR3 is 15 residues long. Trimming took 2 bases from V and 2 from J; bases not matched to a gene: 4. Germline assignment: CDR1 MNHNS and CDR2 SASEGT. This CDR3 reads CASSETQGAPYEQYF. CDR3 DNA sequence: TGTGCCAGCAGTGAAACACAGGGGGCGCCCTACGAGCAGTACTTC.

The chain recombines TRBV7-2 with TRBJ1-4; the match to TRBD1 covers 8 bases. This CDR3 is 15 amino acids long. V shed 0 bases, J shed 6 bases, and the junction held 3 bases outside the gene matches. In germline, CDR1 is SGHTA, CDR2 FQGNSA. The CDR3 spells CASSLAGQGDEKLFF. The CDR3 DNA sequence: TGTGCCAGCAGCTTAGCCGGACAGGGCGATGAAAAACTGTTTTTT.

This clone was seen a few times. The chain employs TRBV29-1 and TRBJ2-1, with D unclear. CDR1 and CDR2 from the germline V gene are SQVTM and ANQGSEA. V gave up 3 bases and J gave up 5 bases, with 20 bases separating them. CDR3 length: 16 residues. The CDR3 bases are TGCAGCGTTGACCCCTACCTCTCGTCTCGTGACAATGAGCAGTTCTTC. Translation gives CSVDPYLSSRDNEQFF.